This T cell receptor beta chain is drawn from a study of blood T cell repertoires in COVID-19 (TCRdb year 2020). Background on the whole study: The collaborator samples originated in the United States, Italy and Spain and spanned the acute and convalescent phases of COVID-19. The sample metadata nearly always contained a de-identified subject ID, COVID-19 status, age in years and sex. A freely available public database, intended as a resource for researchers studying the immune response to SARS-CoV-2, is where the repertoires were released. Samples were obtained from the ongoing ImmuneRACE study (first 160 participants) and from over a thousand subjects provided by 6 global collaborators. The prospective study material was composed of cDNA or gDNA derived from T cells, B-cell-depleted T cells, or PBMCs. Where available, HLA class I and class II types were obtained from metadata supplied by the sample provider rather than from assay-based typing. Subjects who had been exposed to COVID-19, were actively infected with it, or had recovered from it provided the deeply sampled blood TCRbeta repertoires that made up the dataset.

To note about this clone: Its antigen is still unknown. No base quality values were provided; no much bigger clone lies one nucleotide off.

The immunoSEQ Assay, a bias-controlled multiplex PCR, was used to amplify TCRbeta CDR3 regions from genomic DNA. In the authors' own workflow: Within the assay, amplification of reference gene primers was used to estimate how many nucleated cells each sample contained. To quantify the absolute abundance of each unique TCRbeta CDR3 rearrangement, sequence reads were collapsed and filtered. Productive Simpson clonality was computed per sample as the square root of Simpson's diversity index over productive rearrangements. In TCRdb, the immuneACCESS table is reduced to in-frame sequences with V and J assigned. These tables do not hold every clone; where another copy was compared, an unresolved V gene accounts for under half, and the others remain unexplained. The DNA gave D and trimming, while V, J and clone size come from that table. Recorded for this sample are 210,000 or so clones; approximately 78% of them occurred a single time. Approximately 12% of the sample is taken by the ten largest.

The collaborating institutions used their own protocols to collect whole blood in K2EDTA tubes. For TCRbeta analysis, collaborators shipped samples in one of three forms: frozen whole blood, isolated PBMCs, or DNA extracted from either of those sample types. Results and caveats for the whole study, not just this receptor: The amount of clinical and demographic metadata varied by source and participant and was provided uncurated.

The TCR was taken from a woman aged 40 to 49 with acute or convalescent COVID-19. The sequencing input was peripheral blood.

This receptor has the CDR3 CASSFSRADTQYF. The nucleotide sequence reads as follows: TGTGCCAGTAGTTTTTCCCGCGCAGATACGCAGTATTTT. The chain links TRBV19 with TRBJ2-3; the D gene identity is not certain. The CDR3 holds 13 amino acids from the cysteine to the phenylalanine. Only the CDR3 portion is preserved as DNA: 39 bases, with reading frame beginning at the first base. CDR1 and CDR2, looked up from the germline V gene (reference sequence), are LNHDA and SQIVND. V is cut by 5 bases and J by 4 bases, and the space between the germline ends is 10 bases. Extended through the reference TRBV19 and TRBJ2-3 proteins, this CDR3 yields the full variable domain: DGGITQSPKYLFRKEGQNVTLSCEQNLNHDAMYWYRQDPGQGLRLIYYSQIVNDFQKGDIAEGYSVSREKKESFPLTVTSAQKNPTAFYLCASSFSRADTQYFGPGTRLTVL.